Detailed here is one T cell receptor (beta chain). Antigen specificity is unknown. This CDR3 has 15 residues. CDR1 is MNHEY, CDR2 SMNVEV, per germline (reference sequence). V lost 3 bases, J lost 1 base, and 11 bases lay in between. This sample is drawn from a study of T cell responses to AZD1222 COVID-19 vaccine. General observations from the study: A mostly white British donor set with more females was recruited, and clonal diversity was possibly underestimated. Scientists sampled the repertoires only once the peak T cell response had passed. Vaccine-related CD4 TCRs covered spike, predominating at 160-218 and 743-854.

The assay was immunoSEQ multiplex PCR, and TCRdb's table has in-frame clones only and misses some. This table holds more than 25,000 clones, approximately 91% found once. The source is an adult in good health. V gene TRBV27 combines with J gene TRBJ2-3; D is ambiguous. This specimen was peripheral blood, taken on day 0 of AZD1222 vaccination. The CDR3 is CASSFLPPGTDTQYF. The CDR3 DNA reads TGTGCCAGCAGTTTCCTACCCCCTGGCACAGATACGCAGTATTTT.